Below, 8 T cell receptor beta chains from the same sample are listed, as sequenced in a study of blood T cell repertoires in COVID-19. Generated by immunoSEQ multiplex PCR, the TCRdb table keeps only in-frame clones and is missing some. The sample holds about 50,000 clones; about 80% are singletons and the top ten take 6.9%. Material: peripheral blood. Every receptor here comes from a man in his 70s with active COVID-19.

The chain employs TRBV7-2 and TRBJ2-1; 8 nucleotides line up with TRBD2. Trimming took 5 bases from V and 9 from J; bases not matched to a gene: 12. Germline values: CDR1 SGHTA, CDR2 FQGNSA. The CDR3 consists of 15 residues. The CDR3 spells CASSPRHGGALEQFF. In DNA, the CDR3 is TGTGCCAGCAGCCCCAGGCACGGGGGGGCCCTTGAGCAGTTCTTC.

This clone came up a few times. The rearrangement uses TRBV7-2 and TRBJ2-2; D may be TRBD1 (6 bases). Germline V gene lookup returns CDR1 SGHTA and CDR2 FQGNSA. The CDR3 is 14 residues long. The germline V and J ends were trimmed by 7 bases and 5 bases, with 14 bases remaining between them. CDR3 DNA: TGTGCCAGCACCCTATTACAGGGTACCGGGGAGCTGTTTTTT. Translation: CASTLLQGTGELFF.

V and J are TRBV6-5 and TRBJ2-2, with TRBD1 identical over 11 bases. V shed 2 bases and J 8 bases; nucleotides not matched to a gene: 4. The CDR3 covers 15 residues. Looked up from germline, CDR1 is MNHEY and CDR2 is SVGAGI. CDR3: CASSYGTGGSGELFF. CDR3 in DNA: TGTGCCAGCAGTTACGGGACAGGGGGGAGTGGGGAGCTGTTTTTT.

CDR3 amino acids: CASSQGQGGYEKLFF. The CDR3, as DNA: TGCGCCAGCAGCCAAGGCCAAGGGGGCTATGAAAAACTGTTTTTT. The chain recombines TRBV4-1 with TRBJ1-4; 7 bases line up with TRBD1. V lost 1 base to trimming and J lost 6 bases; unmatched junction nucleotides: 5. This CDR3 is 15 amino acids long. Germline V gene sequence: CDR1 MGHRA, CDR2 YSYEKL.

The chain combines TRBV5-5 with TRBJ1-4; D gene uncertain. The CDR3 extends over 14 amino acids. Germline CDR1 reads SGHKS; CDR2 reads YYEKEE (reference sequence). Trimming left V 0 bases short and J 8 bases short, with 11 bases between. CDR3 residues: CASSLGASAEKLFF. The CDR3 nucleotides read TGTGCCAGCAGCTTGGGTGCCAGCGCGGAAAAACTGTTTTTT.

This chain joins TRBV2 and TRBJ1-5; D might be TRBD1 (5 bases). CDR1 and CDR2 (germline): SNHLY, FYNNEI. The CDR3 is 17 residues long. V lost 10 bases, J lost 0 bases, and 22 bases lay in between. CDR3 region: CAKKERAGWDSNQPQHF. The CDR3 DNA is TGTGCCAAGAAAGAGCGGGCAGGGTGGGATAGCAATCAGCCCCAGCATTTT.

The chain recombines TRBV5-1 with TRBJ2-3; a weak D match, TRBD1 (7 bases). The CDR3 is made up of 14 amino acids. The V end was cut by 4 bases, the J end by 5 bases, with 14 bases between. Germline V gene sequence: CDR1 SGHRS, CDR2 YFSETQ. The CDR3 sequence is CASSRRGQKDTQYF. The DNA of the CDR3 is TGCGCCAGCAGCAGGAGGGGGCAGAAAGATACGCAGTATTTT.

A few counts support this clone. This chain connects TRBV5-4 to TRBJ1-3; D perhaps matches TRBD1 (6 bases). The V gene lost 4 bases and the J gene lost 0 bases, with 17 bases spanning the gap. This CDR3 is built from 17 residues. Per germline, CDR1 SGHNT and CDR2 YYREEE (reference sequence). CDR3 residues: CASSPRGGGRSGNTIYF. The CDR3 nucleotides are TGTGCCAGCAGCCCCAGAGGTGGGGGCCGCTCTGGAAACACCATATATTTT.